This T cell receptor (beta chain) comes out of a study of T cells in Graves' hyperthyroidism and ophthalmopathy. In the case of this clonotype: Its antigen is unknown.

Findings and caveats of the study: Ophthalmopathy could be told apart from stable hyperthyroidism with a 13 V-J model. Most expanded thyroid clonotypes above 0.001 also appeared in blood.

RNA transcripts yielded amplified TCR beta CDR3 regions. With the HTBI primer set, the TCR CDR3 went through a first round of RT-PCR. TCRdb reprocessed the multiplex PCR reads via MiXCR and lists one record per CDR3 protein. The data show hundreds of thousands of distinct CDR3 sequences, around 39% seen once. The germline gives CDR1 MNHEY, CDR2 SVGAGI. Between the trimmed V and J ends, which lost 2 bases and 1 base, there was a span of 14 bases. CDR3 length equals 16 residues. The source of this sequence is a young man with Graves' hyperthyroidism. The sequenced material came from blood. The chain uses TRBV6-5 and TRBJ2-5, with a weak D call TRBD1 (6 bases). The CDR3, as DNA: TGTGCCAGCAGTTACCACCAGGGGAGAATCCAAGAGACCCAGTACTTC. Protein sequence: CASSYHQGRIQETQYF.